These 4 T cell receptor beta chains originate from one sample sequenced in a study of OX40 agonist ivuxolimab in advanced cancers. The table came from immunoSEQ multiplex PCR; TCRdb's copy has only in-frame clones and leaves some out. The data hold some 96,000 clones, with about 80% observed a single time. This sample comprised CD4+ or CD8+ T cells sorted from blood, obtained in a trial of the OX40 agonist ivuxolimab. The receptors were gathered from an adult with an advanced solid tumor such as melanoma, head and neck, liver or kidney cancer.

The gene calls are TRBV6-5 and TRBJ2-1, with TRBD2 as a possible D gene (7 bases). V lost 2 bases and J 6 bases, leaving 14 bases between the germline ends. Germline values: CDR1 MNHEY, CDR2 SVGAGI. The CDR3 is 15 residues long. The DNA for the CDR3 is TGTGCCAGCAGTTACGGTGGCGGGGGCCTCAATGAGCAGTTCTTC. This gives the protein CASSYGGGGLNEQFF.

This sequence joins TRBV28 and TRBJ2-6, with D perhaps TRBD1 or TRBD2 (5 bases each). The germline V and J ends were trimmed by 4 bases and 0 bases, with 16 bases remaining between them. The CDR3 is 18 amino acids. Germline assignment: CDR1 MDHEN and CDR2 SYDVKM. The CDR3 coding sequence is TGTGCCAGCAGTTCTCCGGGACGGAGATCCTCTGGGGCCAACGTCCTGACTTTC. Amino acid sequence: CASSSPGRRSSGANVLTF.

The chain carries TRBV7-8 and TRBJ1-2; no clear D gene. CDR3 size: 15 residues. Germline lookup yields CDR1 SGHVS and CDR2 FQNEAQ. V lost 5 bases and J lost 1, with 14 bases in between. The CDR3 sequence: CASSPRTSFNYGYTF. The CDR3 DNA follows: TGTGCCAGCAGCCCAAGGACCTCTTTTAACTATGGCTACACCTTC.

The CDR3 reads CASSPRVLGLGWGGTDTQYF. Here the CDR3 DNA reads TGTGCCAGCAGCCCACGGGTTCTGGGACTCGGCTGGGGCGGCACAGATACGCAGTATTTT. This chain joins TRBV27 and TRBJ2-3; D is possibly TRBD2 (6 bases). This CDR3 contains 20 residues. The germline gives CDR1 MNHEY, CDR2 SMNVEV (reference sequence). V was trimmed by 6 bases and J by 1 base, leaving 29 bases between them.